These T cell receptor beta chains were read from a single sample in a study of control samples from healthy donors and cancer patients. Profiled with immunoSEQ multiplex PCR; TCRdb holds only in-frame clones, not every one. The sample includes about 120,000 clones, more than 70% of them seen just once. Sequenced input: blood. Receptors originate from a man between 35 and 55 years old in good health. CDR3s include the opening cysteine and the closing phenylalanine or tryptophan. The D gene is left open where the match is weak. For some rows the clone size is stated as once, few or many, or as a class when expanded; others skip it.

>TRBD1|-|TRBJ1-1|TRBV10-3
CAISGTQGPNTEAFF
TGTGCCATCAGTGGAACACAGGGGCCGAACACTGAAGCTTTCTTT
>-|-|TRBJ2-7|TRBV7-2
CASSLGGDLREQYF
TGTGCCAGCAGCTTAGGTGGCGACCTTCGGGAGCAGTACTTC
>-|once|TRBJ1-2|TRBV13
CASSLATVANYGYTF
TGTGCCAGCAGCTTAGCGACAGTTGCTAACTATGGCTACACCTTC
>-|once|TRBJ2-7|TRBV5-6
CASSFGGQGNNEQYF
TGTGCCAGCAGCTTTGGGGGGCAGGGTAATAACGAGCAGTACTTC
>-|-|TRBJ2-7|TRBV2
CASSVEGSSYEQYF
TGTGCCAGCAGTGTCGAGGGGAGCTCCTACGAGCAGTACTTC
>TRBD2|-|TRBJ2-1|TRBV5-4
CASSWTSGSHNEQFF
TGTGCCAGCAGCTGGACTAGCGGGAGTCACAATGAGCAGTTCTTC
>-|-|TRBJ2-7|TRBV5-1
CASSLMGDSYEQYF
TGCGCCAGCAGCCTAATGGGGGACTCCTACGAGCAGTACTTC
>-|-|TRBJ1-5|TRBV7-8
CASSAARSNQPQHF
TGTGCCAGCAGCGCCGCCAGGTCGAATCAGCCCCAGCATTTT
>-|-|TRBJ1-2|TRBV12-3/TRBV12-4
CASSLAGYGYTF
TGTGCCAGCAGTTTAGCAGGTTATGGCTACACCTTC
>TRBD2|once|TRBJ2-4|TRBV7-2
CANSQGLAAYLRDIQYF
TGTGCCAACAGCCAGGGACTAGCGGCGTACCTCAGGGACATTCAGTACTTC
>-|-|TRBJ1-1|TRBV20-1
CSAALMGSAFF
TGCAGTGCTGCCCTGATGGGAAGCGCTTTCTTT